This T cell receptor beta chain is drawn from a study of beta chain features in type 1 diabetes. Study information: Analysis included under 120,000,000 sorted cells drawn from all samples. General study results and limits: Among all four CD4+ subsets, Type 1 diabetes patients had TCRB CDR3s that were moderately but significantly shorter. Overrepresentation of cells with high TCR expression could result from cDNA sequencing.

The CDR3 is 13 amino acids. Germline assignment: CDR1 MGHRA and CDR2 YSYEKL. Between the trimmed V and J ends, which lost 2 bases and 4 bases, there was a span of 9 bases. The sample holds a few counts of this clone. Its antigen remains unidentified. Sequencing targeted expressed TCRB transcripts, as all isolated RNA had been reverse transcribed. Measured with immunoSEQ multiplex PCR; TCRdb has only the in-frame clones, and not every one. The repertoire holds more than 200,000 clones, with roughly 16% as singletons. Sequencing input: naive CD4+ T cells from blood. The clonotype was recovered from a man younger than 40 with type 1 diabetes. The J gene is TRBJ2-7, the V gene TRBV4-1; TRBD1 might be the D (6 bases). The DNA of the CDR3 is TGCGCCAGCAGCCAACAGGACAGTTACGAGCAGTACTTC. It translates to CASSQQDSYEQYF.